Presented here are 11 T cell receptor beta chains from one specimen sequenced in a study of cytomegalovirus exposure and HLA in healthy donors. Primers included in the PCR were 60 Vbeta and 13 Jbeta primers. TCRdb's copy holds only in-frame clones and misses some; the assay was immunoSEQ multiplex PCR. Here the sample spans around 190,000 clones, around three quarters being singletons. What was sequenced was PBMCs. The receptors come from a middle-aged man in good health and CMV-seronegative.

The DNA of the CDR3 is TGTGCCATCAGGGACCAGGGTGTCAACGGGGAGCTGTTTTTT. Its translation: CAIRDQGVNGELFF. The chain has TRBV10-3 and TRBJ2-2, with D perhaps matching TRBD1 (5 bases). V gave up 6 bases and J gave up 7 bases, with 15 bases separating them. Per germline, CDR1 ENHRY and CDR2 SYGVKD. The CDR3 has 14 amino acids.

The rearrangement links TRBV27 to TRBJ1-5, with D unclear. Per the germline V gene, CDR1 is MNHEY and CDR2 is SMNVEV (reference sequence). The CDR3 covers 15 residues. V lost 4 bases and J 2 bases, leaving 12 bases between the germline ends. CDR3 nucleotide sequence: TGTGCCAGCAGTTCGGTTCCCCGGGGCAATCAGCCCCAGCATTTT. Residues: CASSSVPRGNQPQHF.

The genes are TRBV7-7 and TRBJ2-7; 8 bases fit TRBD2. From germline, CDR1 is SSHAT and CDR2 FNYEAQ (reference sequence). The CDR3 has 16 residues. With 3 bases clipped from V and 6 bases from J, the junction kept 13 bases outside the gene matches. The DNA of the CDR3 is TGTGCCAGCAGCTTGAGGTCCCAGCGGGGGATGGGCGAGCAGTACTTC. This translates into CASSLRSQRGMGEQYF.

V and J are TRBV6-4 and TRBJ1-1, with a possible D match to TRBD1 (5 bases). The V gene's germline CDR1 is MRHNA and CDR2 SNTAGT. This CDR3 is 14 amino acids long. V dropped 7 bases and J dropped 5 bases, with 17 bases sitting between them. The CDR3 DNA reads as TGTGCCAGCACCCCGAGTCCAGGGCAAACTGAAGCTTTCTTT. Encoded protein: CASTPSPGQTEAFF.

The chain employs TRBV2 and TRBJ1-6; the match to TRBD1 covers 8 bases. CDR3 length equals 14 residues. The J segment lost 6 bases and the V segment lost 4 bases, leaving 2 bases of the junction unmatched. Per germline, CDR1 SNHLY and CDR2 FYNNEI. DNA for the CDR3: TGTGCCAGCAGTGGGCAGGGGGCTAATTCACCCCTCCACTTT. Translated: CASSGQGANSPLHF.

The chain has TRBV7-9 and TRBJ2-3; perhaps TRBD1 as D (6 bases). Trimming removed 3 bases from V and 2 bases from J, with 12 bases in between. The germline gives CDR1 SEHNR, CDR2 FQNEAQ (reference sequence). This CDR3 region has 15 residues. CDR3: CASSFGRGNTDTQYF. The CDR3 DNA reads TGTGCCAGCAGCTTCGGCAGGGGCAACACAGATACGCAGTATTTT. Using reference TRBV7-9 and TRBJ2-3 for the parts outside the CDR3, the full variable domain is DTGVSQNPRHKITKRGQNVTFRCDPISEHNRLYWYRQTLGQGPEFLTYFQNEAQLEKSRLLSDRFSAERPKGSFSTLEIQRTEQGDSAMYLCASSFGRGNTDTQYFGPGTRLTVL.

The chain is built from TRBV5-4 and TRBJ2-7; possibly TRBD2 for D (5 bases). CDR3 size: 15 residues. Germline V gene sequence: CDR1 SGHNT, CDR2 YYREEE (reference sequence). V dropped 0 bases and J dropped 0 bases, with 10 bases sitting between them. CDR3 DNA: TGTGCCAGCAGCTTGGCCGGGGTAAGCTCCTACGAGCAGTACTTC. As protein: CASSLAGVSSYEQYF.

In nucleotides, the CDR3 is TGTGCCAGTAGGCCCGTTACAGCCCGCACAGATACGCAGTATTTT. Its protein is CASRPVTARTDTQYF. The chain is built from TRBV19 and TRBJ2-3, with D uncertain. This CDR3 comprises 15 residues. CDR1 is LNHDA, CDR2 SQIVND, per germline (reference sequence). V was clipped by 6 bases and J by 1 base, with 14 bases between them.

This chain links TRBV7-9 with TRBJ2-5; possibly TRBD1 for D (5 bases). The CDR3 spans 14 residues. The ends were cut back, 1 base at V and 4 bases at J, with 10 bases in the middle. Germline CDR1 is SEHNR and CDR2 is FQNEAQ (reference sequence). The CDR3, as DNA: TGTGCCAGCAGCTTAGGGCAAGGGGCAGAGACCCAGTACTTC. Translation gives CASSLGQGAETQYF.

DNA of the CDR3: TGTGCCAGCAGCCCTAGCGGTTTCACAGATACGCAGTATTTT. It encodes CASSPSGFTDTQYF. The chain joins TRBV7-3 to TRBJ2-3; 7 bases map to TRBD2. This CDR3 region has 14 residues. V shed 5 bases, J shed 2 bases, and the junction held 4 bases outside the gene matches. Germline V gene sequence: CDR1 SGHTA, CDR2 FQGTGA. The full variable domain, in which reference TRBV7-3 and TRBJ2-3 provide the parts outside the CDR3, is GAGVSQTPSNKVTEKGKYVELRCDPISGHTALYWYRQSLGQGPEFLIYFQGTGAADDSGLPNDRFFAVRPEGSVSTLKIQRTERGDSAVYLCASSPSGFTDTQYFGPGTRLTVL.

This chain connects TRBV6-1 to TRBJ1-5; no clear D gene. The CDR3 contains 15 residues. V shed 2 bases and J shed 2 bases, with 10 bases lying between them. Germline V lookup: CDR1 MNHNS, CDR2 SASEGT. CDR3 nucleotide sequence: TGTGCCAGCAGTGAATTAACCTCGGGCAATCAGCCCCAGCATTTT. Encoded protein: CASSELTSGNQPQHF.